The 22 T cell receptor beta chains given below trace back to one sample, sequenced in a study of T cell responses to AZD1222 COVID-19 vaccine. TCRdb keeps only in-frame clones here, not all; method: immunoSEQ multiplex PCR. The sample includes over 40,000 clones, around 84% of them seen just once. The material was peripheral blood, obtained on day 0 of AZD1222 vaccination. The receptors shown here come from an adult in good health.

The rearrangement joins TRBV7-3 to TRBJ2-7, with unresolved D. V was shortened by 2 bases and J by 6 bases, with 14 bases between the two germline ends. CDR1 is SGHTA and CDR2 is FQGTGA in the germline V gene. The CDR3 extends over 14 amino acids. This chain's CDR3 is CASSLGLHLPEQYF. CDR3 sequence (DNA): TGTGCCAGCAGCTTAGGGCTACACCTACCCGAGCAGTACTTC.

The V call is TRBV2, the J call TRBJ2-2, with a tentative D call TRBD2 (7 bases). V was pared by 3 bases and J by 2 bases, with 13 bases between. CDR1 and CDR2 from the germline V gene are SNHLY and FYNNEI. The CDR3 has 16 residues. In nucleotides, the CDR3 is TGTGCCAGCAGTGACAGGGGCGGGAGAAACACCGGGGAGCTGTTTTTT. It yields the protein CASSDRGGRNTGELFF.

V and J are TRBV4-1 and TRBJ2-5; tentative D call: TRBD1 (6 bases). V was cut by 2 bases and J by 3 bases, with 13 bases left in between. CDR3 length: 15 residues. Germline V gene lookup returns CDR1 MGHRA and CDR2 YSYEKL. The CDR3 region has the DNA TGCGCCAGCAGCCAAACAGGGATGCGGGAAGAGACCCAGTACTTC. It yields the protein CASSQTGMREETQYF.

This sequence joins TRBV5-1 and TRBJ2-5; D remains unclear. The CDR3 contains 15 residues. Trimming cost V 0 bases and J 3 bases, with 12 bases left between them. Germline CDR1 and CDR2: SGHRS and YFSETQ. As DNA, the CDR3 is TGCGCCAGCAGCTTGGCCCTCGGGCGAGAAGAGACCCAGTACTTC. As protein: CASSLALGREETQYF.

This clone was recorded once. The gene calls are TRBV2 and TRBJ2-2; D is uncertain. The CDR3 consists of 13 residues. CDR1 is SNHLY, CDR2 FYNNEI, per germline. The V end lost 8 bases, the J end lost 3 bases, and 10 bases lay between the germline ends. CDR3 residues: CASYSQDTGELFF. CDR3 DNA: TGTGCCAGCTACTCCCAGGACACCGGGGAGCTGTTTTTT. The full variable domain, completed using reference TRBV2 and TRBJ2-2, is EPEVTQTPSHQVTQMGQEVILRCVPISNHLYFYWYRQILGQKVEFLVSFYNNEISEKSEIFDDQFSVERPDGSNFTLKIRSTKLEDSAMYFCASYSQDTGELFFGEGSRLTVL.

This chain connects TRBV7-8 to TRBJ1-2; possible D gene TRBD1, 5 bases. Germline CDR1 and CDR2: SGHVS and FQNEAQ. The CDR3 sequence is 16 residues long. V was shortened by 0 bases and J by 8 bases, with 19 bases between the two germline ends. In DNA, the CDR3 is TGTGCCAGCAGCTTAGCGCGCCTCGGGACCCCTGAAGGCTACACCTTC. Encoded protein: CASSLARLGTPEGYTF.

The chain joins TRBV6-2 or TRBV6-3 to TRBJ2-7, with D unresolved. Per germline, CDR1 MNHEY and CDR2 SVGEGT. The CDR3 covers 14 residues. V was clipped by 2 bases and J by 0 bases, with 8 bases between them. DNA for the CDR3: TGTGCCAGCAGTTACAGGGCAGACTCCTACGAGCAGTACTTC. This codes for CASSYRADSYEQYF.

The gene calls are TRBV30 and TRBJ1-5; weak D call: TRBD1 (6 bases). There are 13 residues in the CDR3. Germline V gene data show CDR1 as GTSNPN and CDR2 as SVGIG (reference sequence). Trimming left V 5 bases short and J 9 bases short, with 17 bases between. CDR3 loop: CAWSDSRGGPQHF. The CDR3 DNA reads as TGTGCCTGGTCGGACAGCCGGGGGGGGCCCCAGCATTTT. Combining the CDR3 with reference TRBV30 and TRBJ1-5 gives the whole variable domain SQTIHQWPATLVQPVGSPLSLECTVEGTSNPNLYWYRQAAGRGLQLLFYSVGIGQISSEVPQNLSASRPQDRQFILSSKKLLLSDSGFYLCAWSDSRGGPQHFGDGTRLSIL.

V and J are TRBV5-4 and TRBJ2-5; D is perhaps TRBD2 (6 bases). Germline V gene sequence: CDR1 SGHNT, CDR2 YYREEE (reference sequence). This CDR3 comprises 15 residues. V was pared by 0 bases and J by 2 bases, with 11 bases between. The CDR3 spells CASSLEAGRQETQYF. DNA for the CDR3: TGTGCCAGCAGCTTGGAGGCGGGGAGGCAAGAGACCCAGTACTTC.

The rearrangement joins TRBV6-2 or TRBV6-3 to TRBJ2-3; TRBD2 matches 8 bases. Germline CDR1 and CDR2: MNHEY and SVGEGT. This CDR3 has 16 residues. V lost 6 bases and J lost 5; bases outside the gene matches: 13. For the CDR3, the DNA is TGTGCCAGCAGCGTAGTTCCGGGACTAGATAGAGATACGCAGTATTTT. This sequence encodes CASSVVPGLDRDTQYF.

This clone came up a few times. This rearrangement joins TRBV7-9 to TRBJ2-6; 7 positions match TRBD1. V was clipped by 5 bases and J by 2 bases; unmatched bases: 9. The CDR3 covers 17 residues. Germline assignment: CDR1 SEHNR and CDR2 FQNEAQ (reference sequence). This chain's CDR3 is CASSATQGLTGANVLTF. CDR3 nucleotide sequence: TGTGCCAGCAGCGCGACACAGGGGCTGACTGGGGCCAACGTCCTGACTTTC.

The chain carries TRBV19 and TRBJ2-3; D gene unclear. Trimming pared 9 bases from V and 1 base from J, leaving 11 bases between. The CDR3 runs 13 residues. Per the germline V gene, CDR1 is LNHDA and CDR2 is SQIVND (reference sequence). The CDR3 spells CASMDRGTDTQYF. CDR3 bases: TGTGCCAGCATGGACCGAGGCACAGATACGCAGTATTTT.

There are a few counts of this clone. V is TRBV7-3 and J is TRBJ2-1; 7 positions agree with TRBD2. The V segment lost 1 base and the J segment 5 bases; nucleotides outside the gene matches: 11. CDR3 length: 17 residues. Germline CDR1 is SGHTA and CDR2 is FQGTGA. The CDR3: CASSLNTPPRENNEQFF. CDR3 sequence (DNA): TGTGCCAGCAGCTTAAATACCCCCCCGCGGGAGAACAATGAGCAGTTCTTC.

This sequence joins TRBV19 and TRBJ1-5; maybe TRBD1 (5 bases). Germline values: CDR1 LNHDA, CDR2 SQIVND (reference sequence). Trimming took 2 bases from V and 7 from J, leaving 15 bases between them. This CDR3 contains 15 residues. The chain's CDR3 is CASSIPPTGQQPQHF. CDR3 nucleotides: TGTGCCAGTAGTATACCCCCCACAGGACAACAGCCCCAGCATTTT.

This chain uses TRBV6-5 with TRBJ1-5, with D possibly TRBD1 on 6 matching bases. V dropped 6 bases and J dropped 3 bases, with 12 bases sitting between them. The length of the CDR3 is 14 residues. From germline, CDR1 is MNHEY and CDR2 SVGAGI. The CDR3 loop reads CASSKTGPNQPQHF. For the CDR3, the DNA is TGTGCCAGCAGCAAGACAGGCCCCAATCAGCCCCAGCATTTT.

The CDR3 reads CSVGLSGGYNYGYTF. CDR3 in DNA: TGCAGCGTTGGACTTTCAGGGGGGTATAACTATGGCTACACCTTC. This chain joins TRBV29-1 and TRBJ1-2; TRBD1 agrees at 7 bases. V lost 4 bases, J lost 1 base, and 9 bases stayed unmatched. The CDR3 is 15 amino acids. The germline CDR1 and CDR2 sequences are SQVTM and ANQGSEA.

The CDR3 coding sequence is TGTGCCAGCAGTTACTCGTCACAGGGGCACTATGGCTACACCTTC. It specifies CASSYSSQGHYGYTF. The gene calls are TRBV6-5 and TRBJ1-2; 7 bases are a match to TRBD1. V lost 0 bases and J lost 3; bases outside the gene matches: 4. This CDR3 comprises 15 residues. Germline V CDR1 and CDR2: MNHEY, SVGAGI.

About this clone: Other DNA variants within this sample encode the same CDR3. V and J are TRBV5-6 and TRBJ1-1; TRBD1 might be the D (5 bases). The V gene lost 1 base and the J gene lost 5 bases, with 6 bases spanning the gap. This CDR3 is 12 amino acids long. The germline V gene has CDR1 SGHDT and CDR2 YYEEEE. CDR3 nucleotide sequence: TGTGCCAGCAGCTTGAGGGGAACTGAAGCTTTCTTT. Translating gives CASSLRGTEAFF. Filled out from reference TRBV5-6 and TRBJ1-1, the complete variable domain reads DAGVTQSPTHLIKTRGQQVTLRCSPKSGHDTVSWYQQALGQGPQFIFQYYEEEERQRGNFPDRFSGHQFPNYSSELNVNALLLGDSALYLCASSLRGTEAFFGQGTRLTVV.

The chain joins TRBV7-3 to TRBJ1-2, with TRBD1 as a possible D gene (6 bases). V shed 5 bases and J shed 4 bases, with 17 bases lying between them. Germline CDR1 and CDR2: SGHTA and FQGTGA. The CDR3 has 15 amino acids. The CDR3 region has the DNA TGTGCCAGCAGCGCTGCGCACGGGGACACCTATGGCTACACCTTC. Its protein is CASSAAHGDTYGYTF.

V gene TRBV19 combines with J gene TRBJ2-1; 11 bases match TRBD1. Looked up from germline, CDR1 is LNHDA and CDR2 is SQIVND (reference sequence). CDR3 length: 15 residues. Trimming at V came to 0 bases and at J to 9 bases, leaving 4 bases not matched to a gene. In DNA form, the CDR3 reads TGTGCCAGTAGTATAGAGGGGACAGGGGGACGTGAGCAGTTCTTC. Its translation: CASSIEGTGGREQFF.

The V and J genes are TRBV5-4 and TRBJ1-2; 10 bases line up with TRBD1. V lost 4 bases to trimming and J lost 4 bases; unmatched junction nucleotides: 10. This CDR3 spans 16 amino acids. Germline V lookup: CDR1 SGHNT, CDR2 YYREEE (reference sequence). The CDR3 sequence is CASSQGTGVFLYGYTF. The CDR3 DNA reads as TGTGCCAGCAGCCAGGGGACAGGGGTTTTCCTCTATGGCTACACCTTC. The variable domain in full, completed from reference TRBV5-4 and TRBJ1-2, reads ETGVTQSPTHLIKTRGQQVTLRCSSQSGHNTVSWYQQALGQGPQFIFQYYREEENGRGNFPPRFSGLQFPNYSSELNVNALELDDSALYLCASSQGTGVFLYGYTFGSGTRLTVV.

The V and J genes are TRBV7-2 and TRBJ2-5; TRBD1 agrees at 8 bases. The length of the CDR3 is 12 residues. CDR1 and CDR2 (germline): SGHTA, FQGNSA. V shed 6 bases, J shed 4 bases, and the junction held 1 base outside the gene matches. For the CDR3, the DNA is TGTGCCAGCAGTACAGGGGGAGAGACCCAGTACTTC. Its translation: CASSTGGETQYF.